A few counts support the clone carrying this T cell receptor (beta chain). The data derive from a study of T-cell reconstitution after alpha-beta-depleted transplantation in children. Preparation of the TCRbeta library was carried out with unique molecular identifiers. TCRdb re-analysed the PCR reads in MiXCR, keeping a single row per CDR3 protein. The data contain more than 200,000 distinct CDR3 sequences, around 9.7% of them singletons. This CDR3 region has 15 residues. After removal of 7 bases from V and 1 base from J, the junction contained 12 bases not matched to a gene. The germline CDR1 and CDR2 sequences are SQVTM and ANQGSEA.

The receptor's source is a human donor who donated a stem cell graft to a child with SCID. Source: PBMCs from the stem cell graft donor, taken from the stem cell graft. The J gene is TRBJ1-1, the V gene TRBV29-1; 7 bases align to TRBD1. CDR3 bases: TGCAGCGCGACAGAGTCCGGGACAGAGAACACTGAAGCTTTCTTT. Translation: CSATESGTENTEAFF.